The present TCR beta chain was sequenced within a study of blood T cells in healthy people across ages. The second PCR ran roughly 7 to 12 cycles with a sample-barcoded 5' primer and J-beta primers. Tags on each cDNA molecule came from a template-switch adaptor with 12 random nucleotides. TCRdb analysed the 5' RACE reads with MiXCR anew, one entry per CDR3 protein. The sample includes fewer than 2 million distinct CDR3 sequences, roughly two fifths of them seen just once. Study-wide results and limits: Observed TCR beta diversity per million T cells went down as age went up. This fall followed a roughly linear course with age.

A remark on this clonotype: What it binds is not known.

The CDR3 covers 15 residues. From germline, CDR1 is SGHRS and CDR2 YFSETQ. The sample comprised blood. This sequence joins TRBV5-1 and TRBJ2-5; TRBD1 agrees at 10 bases. The better agreement between TRBJ2-7 and the DNA end casts doubt on the J call. This clonotype originated in a human donor in good health. CDR3 sequence reads: CASSNPTGGTYEQYF. CDR3 in DNA: TGCGCCAGCAGCAACCCGACAGGGGGCACCTACGAGCAGTACTTC.